The entry below describes one T cell receptor (beta chain). This entry belongs to a study of blood T cell repertoires in COVID-19. Study details: COVID-19 samples, acute and convalescent, were from the United States, Italy and Spain. Sources were T cells, B-cell-depleted T cells, or PBMCs; the material itself was cDNA or gDNA.

The CDR3 is 16 amino acids. The V segment lost 0 bases and the J segment 3 bases; nucleotides outside the gene matches: 6. In germline, CDR1 is SEHNR, CDR2 FQNEAQ (reference sequence). Authors' methods: Amplifying reference gene primers gave estimates of nucleated cell counts. The protocol was immunoSEQ multiplex PCR, while the TCRdb copy is restricted to in-frame clones and leaves out a portion. V, J and clone size were drawn from that table, and D and trimming were deduced from the DNA. The table shows about 250,000 clones, with around four fifths occurring only once. The source material was peripheral blood. J is TRBJ1-1 and V is TRBV7-9, with 8 bases identical to TRBD1. The TCR was taken from a man older than 75 with acute or convalescent COVID-19. For the CDR3, the DNA is TGTGCCAGCAGCTTAGCGGCAGGGGGCTTGGACACTGAAGCTTTCTTT. Residues: CASSLAAGGLDTEAFF. The full variable domain, with the rest looked up from reference TRBV7-9 and TRBJ1-1, is DTGVSQNPRHKITKRGQNVTFRCDPISEHNRLYWYRQTLGQGPEFLTYFQNEAQLEKSRLLSDRFSAERPKGSFSTLEIQRTEQGDSAMYLCASSLAAGGLDTEAFFGQGTRLTVV.